This T cell receptor (beta chain) stems from a study of cytomegalovirus exposure and HLA in healthy donors (dated by TCRdb to the late 2010s). Background for the entire study: An earlier analysis of about 560 of the donors reported 250 to 300 Gb of sequence data and around 100 million unique TCR beta sequences obtained from around 180 million T cells. An early release that covered more than 550 HLA-typed donors contained approximately 300 gigabases of sequencing data and about 84 million unique TCR sequences. Among the roughly 400 genotyped donors, about 85% belonged to the genetic ancestry cluster associated with self-reported Caucasian donors. The study aimed to test whether signatures of past pathogen exposure could be identified by cataloging public T cell receptors. The study profiled the T cell repertoires of 550 to 700 subjects by immunosequencing and related them to cytomegalovirus serostatus. Along with the 666-subject first cohort, a separate validation cohort of roughly 110 different subjects was used. To predict cytomegalovirus infection status, the study brought together high-throughput TCR immunosequencing, statistical association of individual TCRs with disease status, and machine learning. In a later analysis, previously published TCR beta repertoires from 550 to 700 donors were re-analyzed and high-resolution HLA genotyping was added so that TCR occurrence patterns could be studied. Rather than drawing on any new phenotypic data, the later analysis identified candidate immune exposures from TCR beta sequences and the way those sequences occurred across donors. An earlier analysis of approximately 580 of the donors used high-throughput TCR beta sequencing to judge whether each TCR beta V gene segment behaved as functional or pseudogenic. Alongside the repertoire data, information on donor age, sex, ethnicity and CMV serostatus was compiled. A later genetic analysis took genome-wide SNP genotypes for about 60% of the roughly 670 donors and used that subset as a discovery cohort. All discovery cohort repertoires had been generated on a single sequencing platform. Both class I and class II loci were covered by HLA typing, at four-digit resolution. Typing coverage varied by locus: roughly 620-640 donors for A, B, C, DRB1 and DQB1; roughly 510 for DQA1; more than 600 for DPA1; approximately 450 for DPB1. Roughly 5 DR-DQ haplotypes were handled as single units for association and clustering, since linkage in the cohort was strong. Across roughly 420 genotyped donors of the cohort, an average of roughly 250,000 unique TCR beta nucleotide sequences per donor were sequenced, and roughly 17% of those sequences were non-productive.

Paper-wide results and their limitations: The classifier was reported to diagnose cytomegalovirus status with high specificity and sensitivity in both the original cohort and the validation cohort. CMV serostatus was the only immune exposure information available for the cohort. The sequencing pipeline was judged likely to have produced a cluster of highly shared sequence variants as a technical artifact. In vitro tests confirmed that a few of the cytomegalovirus-associated TCR beta chains recognize cytomegalovirus antigens. A later analysis reported that several top co-occurrence clusters appeared linked to parvovirus B19, influenza, CMV and Epstein-Barr virus. While some public TCRs were present in many individuals, most TCR sequences turned up only very rarely across donors. V-gene and J-gene trimming of TCR beta chains was associated with a missense DCLRE1C variant in a later genetic analysis, and the association was replicated in an independent cohort. Compared with the roughly 600-donor mean, donors in an Asian-associated ancestry cluster had fewer N-insertions in productive TCRs, according to a later genetic analysis. Sequencing depth was assumed to be roughly uniform across donors in the presence/absence analyses, though that assumption may not hold. According to a later analysis, most CMV-associated TCR beta chains appeared to be HLA-restricted, and the HLA associations seemed to be driven largely by CMV exposure. Because HLA typing was missing for some donors at each locus, association tests included only the typed subset. The earlier analysis of 587 of the donors excluded around 17 rarely observed V segments, including chromosome 9 orphons, because counts were too low. This cohort had only TCR beta chains sequenced, and the lack of alpha or paired-chain data limited which features could be detected. Because the 87-base-pair reads could not distinguish some IMGT-functional V segments, including TRBV6-2 and TRBV6-3, those segments were excluded. Linkage disequilibrium might explain the correlated functional status among segregating V segments, but an unknown experimental factor could not be ruled out. A later analysis found that HLA-associated TCR beta chains were more clonally expanded and had lower generation probabilities than equally common non-associated chains. A further reported finding was that TCR beta sequences accurately predicted the HLA-A and HLA-B alleles for most subjects in the first cohort. In an earlier analysis of about 540 of the donors, most TCR beta V segments were observed in productive rearrangements about 87% or about 30% of the time, broadly matching IMGT annotations. A later analysis found that TCR association rates varied across HLA loci, with DRB1 alleles showing the most associated TCRs and HLA-C alleles the fewest. Strong co-occurrence of HLA alleles, especially DR and DQ, made assigning TCR associations to individual alleles difficult. The study gave a list of more than 150 TCR beta chains associated with cytomegalovirus. According to the authors, the approach could potentially be generalized to other disease states and immunological phenotypes. Specific HLA alleles were associated with 15,000 to 20,000 TCR beta sequences at a false discovery rate of 0.05 in a later analysis.

With respect to this clone: Its antigen specificity is not known. The record has no base qualities; no much larger clone is one base away.

The cohort consisted of 650 to 700 healthy bone marrow donors. At the time of sampling, all cohort members were nominally healthy, though unrecorded immune exposures were likely present. The donor tested CMV seropositive, placing the donor among the 289 seropositive members of the cohort. Each donor provided a peripheral blood sample, and peripheral blood mononuclear cells were used for TCR beta sequencing. Genomic DNA extraction from the blood cell samples was performed with the Qiagen DNeasy Blood Extraction Kit. Libraries were made using the immunoSEQ multiplex PCR assay. The multiplex PCR relied on a mix of 60 forward primers for TCR Vbeta segments and 13 reverse primers for TCR Jbeta segments. Amplification of the CDR3 region of rearranged TCR beta genes was performed with a multiplex PCR assay on genomic DNA. Amplified TCR beta libraries were sequenced as 87-base-pair reads on the Illumina HiSeq System. The paper's processing steps were these. A later analysis counted about 76 million unique TCR beta chains across the 500 to 850 repertoires, and around 9.9 million of these chains were shared by at least two donors. Raw reads were error-corrected and collapsed into unique sequences with a nearest-neighbor algorithm that merged closely related sequences to remove PCR and sequencing errors. Alignment of CDR3 sequences to IMGT reference sequences was used to assign V, D and J gene segments. For a sequence to be retained, a match of at least six nucleotides was required to both a V gene segment and a J gene segment. A rearrangement counted as productive if the CDR3 had no stop codons and remained in frame with V and J, and every other rearrangement counted as non-productive. Following IMGT convention, CDR3 was defined as the stretch from the second conserved V-encoded cysteine up to the conserved J-encoded phenylalanine. The earlier analysis of 450 to 750 of the donors excluded any sequence lacking an unambiguous match to a single V gene segment. In an earlier analysis of approximately 590 of the donors, V segments were called functional above 56.7% productive rearrangements and were called segregating when the between-donor standard deviation exceeded 5%. A statistical classification framework was built to diagnose cytomegalovirus status from the catalog of TCR beta chain sequences. In a later analysis, V and J genes were assigned by comparing TCR nucleotide sequences against IMGT/GENE-DB human TR gene sequences. In a later analysis, CDR3 sequences and most-parsimonious VDJ recombination scenarios were assigned using the TCRdist pipeline. In a later analysis, each TCR beta chain was defined by its CDR3 amino acid sequence together with its V-gene family, and reads without a unique V-gene family were excluded. As a way to deal with suspected cross-contamination and a sequencing artifact, a later analysis dropped nearly 600 nucleotide sequences that were highly shared and had low generation probability. For each public chain, a later analysis derived a clonal expansion index from normalized ranks of inferred template counts within each repertoire. In a later analysis, generation probabilities were computed with a VDJ recombination model fitted to out-of-frame rearrangements, and the resulting probabilities were checked against IGoR. In a later analysis, hypergeometric tests were used to score TCR-TCR, TCR-HLA and TCR-CMV co-occurrence, with a repertoire-size bias correction applied to TCR pairs. In a later analysis, false discovery rates were estimated by permuting HLA or CMV assignments 20 times. A later analysis grouped co-occurring TCRs with DBSCAN, adding TCRdist sequence similarity when clustering within HLA-allele-positive subsets. For co-occurrence clustering, repertoires with fewer than 30,000 or more than 120,000 public chains were excluded, along with 5 or 6 repertoires with anomalous nucleotide sharing. TCRdb mirrors the immuneACCESS table, restricted to in-frame sequences. Some clones are absent from its copies; in checked studies, under half trace to an unresolved V gene, and the reason for the others is unknown. The DNA was the basis for D and trimming; V, J and clone size are from that table. This sample gives approximately 100,000 clones in total; 55% to 65% of them show up just once. The top ten clonotypes cover approximately 3.9% of the sample.

The CDR3 starts with the cysteine, ends with the phenylalanine, and has 13 residues. Only CDR3 DNA is held: 39 bases, read in frame from base 1. This clonotype originated in a man aged 30 to 45 in good health and CMV-seropositive. The sequenced sample consisted of PBMCs. This chain is built from TRBV7-5 and TRBJ1-2. TRBV7-5 is noted as a pseudogene. The DNA sequence follows: TGTGCCAGAACCCCCTGGAGGAGCTATGGCTACACCTTC. It codes for CARTPWRSYGYTF.